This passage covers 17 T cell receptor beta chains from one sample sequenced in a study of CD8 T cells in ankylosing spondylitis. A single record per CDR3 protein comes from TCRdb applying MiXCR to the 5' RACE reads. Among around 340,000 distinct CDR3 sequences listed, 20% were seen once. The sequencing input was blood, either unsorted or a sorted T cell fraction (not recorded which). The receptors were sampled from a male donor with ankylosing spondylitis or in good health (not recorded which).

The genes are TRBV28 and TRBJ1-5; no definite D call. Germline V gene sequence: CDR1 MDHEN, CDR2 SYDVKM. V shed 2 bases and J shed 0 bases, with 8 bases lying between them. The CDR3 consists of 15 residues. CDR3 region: CASSLVLASNQPQHF. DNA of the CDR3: TGTGCCAGCAGTTTAGTTCTAGCTAGCAATCAGCCCCAGCATTTT.

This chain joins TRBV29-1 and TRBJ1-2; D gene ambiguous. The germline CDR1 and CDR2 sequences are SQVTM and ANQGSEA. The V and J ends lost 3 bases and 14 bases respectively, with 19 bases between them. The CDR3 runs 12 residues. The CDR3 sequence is CSVDDGSPFLTF. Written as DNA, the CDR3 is TGCAGCGTTGACGACGGCAGCCCCTTCCTTACCTTC.

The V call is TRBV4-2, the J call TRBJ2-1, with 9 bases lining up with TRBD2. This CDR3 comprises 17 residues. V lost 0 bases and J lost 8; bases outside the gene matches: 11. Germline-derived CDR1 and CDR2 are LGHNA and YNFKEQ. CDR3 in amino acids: CASSQDSLAGIHYEQFF. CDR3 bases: TGTGCCAGCAGCCAAGACAGCCTAGCGGGGATCCACTATGAGCAGTTCTTC.

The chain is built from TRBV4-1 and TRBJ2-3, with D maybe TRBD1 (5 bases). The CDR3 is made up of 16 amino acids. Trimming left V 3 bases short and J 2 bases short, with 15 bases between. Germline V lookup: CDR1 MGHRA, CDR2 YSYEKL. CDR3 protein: CASSHSQEDYTDTQYF. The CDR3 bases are TGCGCCAGCAGCCACTCACAGGAAGATTACACAGATACGCAGTATTTT.

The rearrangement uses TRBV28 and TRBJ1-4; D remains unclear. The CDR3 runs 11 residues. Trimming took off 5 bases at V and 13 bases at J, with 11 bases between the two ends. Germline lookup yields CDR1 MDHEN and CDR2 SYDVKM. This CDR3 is CASSSRGPLFF. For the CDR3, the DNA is TGTGCCAGCAGTAGCCGCGGCCCACTGTTTTTT.

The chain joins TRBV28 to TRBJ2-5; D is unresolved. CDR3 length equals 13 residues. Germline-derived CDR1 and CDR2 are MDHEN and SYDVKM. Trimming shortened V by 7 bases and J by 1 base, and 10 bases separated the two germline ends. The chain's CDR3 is CASMEIGQETQYF. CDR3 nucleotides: TGTGCCAGCATGGAAATTGGCCAAGAGACCCAGTACTTC.

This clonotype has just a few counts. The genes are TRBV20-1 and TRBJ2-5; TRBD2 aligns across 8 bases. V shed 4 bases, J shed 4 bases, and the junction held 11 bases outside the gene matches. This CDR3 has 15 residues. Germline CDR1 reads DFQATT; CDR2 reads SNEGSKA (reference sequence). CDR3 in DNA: TGCAGTGCTAACGATCCTGGAGCGGGGGTAGAGACCCAGTACTTC. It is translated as CSANDPGAGVETQYF.

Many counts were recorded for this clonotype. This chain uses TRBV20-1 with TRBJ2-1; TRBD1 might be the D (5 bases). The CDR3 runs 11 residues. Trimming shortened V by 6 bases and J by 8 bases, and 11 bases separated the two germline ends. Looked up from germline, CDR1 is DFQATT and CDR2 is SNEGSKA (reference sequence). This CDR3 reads CSAEWGDEQFF. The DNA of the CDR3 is TGCAGTGCCGAGTGGGGCGATGAGCAGTTCTTC.

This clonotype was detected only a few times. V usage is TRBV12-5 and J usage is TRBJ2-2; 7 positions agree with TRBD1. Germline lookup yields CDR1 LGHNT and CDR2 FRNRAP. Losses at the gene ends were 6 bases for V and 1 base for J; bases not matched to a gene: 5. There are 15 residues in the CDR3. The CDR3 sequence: CASGPRTGNTGELFF. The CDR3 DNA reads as TGTGCTAGTGGCCCCCGGACAGGGAACACCGGGGAGCTGTTTTTT.

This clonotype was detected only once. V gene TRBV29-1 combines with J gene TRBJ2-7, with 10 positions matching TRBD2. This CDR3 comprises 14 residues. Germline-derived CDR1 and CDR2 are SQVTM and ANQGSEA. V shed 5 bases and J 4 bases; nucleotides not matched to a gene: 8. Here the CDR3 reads CSVTLAGGPYEQYF. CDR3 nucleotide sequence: TGCAGCGTTACTTTAGCGGGGGGTCCGTACGAGCAGTACTTC.

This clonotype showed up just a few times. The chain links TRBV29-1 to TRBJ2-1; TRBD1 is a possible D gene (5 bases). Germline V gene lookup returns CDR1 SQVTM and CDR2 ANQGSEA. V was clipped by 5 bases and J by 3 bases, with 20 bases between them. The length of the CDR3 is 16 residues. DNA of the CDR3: TGCAGCGTTCACCCGGGCGGTCAGGGTGGCTACAATGAGCAGTTCTTC. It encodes CSVHPGGQGGYNEQFF.

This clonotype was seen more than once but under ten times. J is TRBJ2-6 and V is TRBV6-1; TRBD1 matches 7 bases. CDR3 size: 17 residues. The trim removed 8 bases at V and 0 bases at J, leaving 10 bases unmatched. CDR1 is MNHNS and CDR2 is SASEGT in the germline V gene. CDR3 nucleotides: TGTGCCAGCGGACCGGGACAGTTCTTCTCTGGGGCCAACGTCCTGACTTTC. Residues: CASGPGQFFSGANVLTF.

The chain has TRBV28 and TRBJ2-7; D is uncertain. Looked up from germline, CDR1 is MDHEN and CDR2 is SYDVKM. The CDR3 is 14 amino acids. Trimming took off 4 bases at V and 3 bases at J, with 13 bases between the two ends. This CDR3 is CASSSSDGNYEQYF. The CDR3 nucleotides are TGTGCCAGCAGTTCCTCAGACGGAAACTACGAGCAGTACTTC.

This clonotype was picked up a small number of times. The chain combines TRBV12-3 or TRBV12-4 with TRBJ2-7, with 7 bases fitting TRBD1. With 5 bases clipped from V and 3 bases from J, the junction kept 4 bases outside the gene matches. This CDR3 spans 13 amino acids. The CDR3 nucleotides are TGTGCCAGCAGTCGGGACAGTCACTACGAGCAGTACTTC. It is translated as CASSRDSHYEQYF.

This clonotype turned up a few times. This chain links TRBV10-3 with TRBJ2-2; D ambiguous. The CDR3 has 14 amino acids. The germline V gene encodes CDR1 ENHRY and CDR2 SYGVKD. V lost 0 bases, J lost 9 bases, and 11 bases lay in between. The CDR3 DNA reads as TGTGCCATCAGTGAGTCGTCTGTCCGCCGGGAGCTGTTTTTT. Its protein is CAISESSVRRELFF.

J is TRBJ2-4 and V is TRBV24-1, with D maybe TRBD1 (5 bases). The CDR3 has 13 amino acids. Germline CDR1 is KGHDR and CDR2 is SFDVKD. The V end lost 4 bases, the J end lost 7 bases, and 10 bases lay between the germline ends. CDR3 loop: CATSDLDSNIQYF. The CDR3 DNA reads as TGTGCCACCAGTGACCTCGACAGTAACATTCAGTACTTC.

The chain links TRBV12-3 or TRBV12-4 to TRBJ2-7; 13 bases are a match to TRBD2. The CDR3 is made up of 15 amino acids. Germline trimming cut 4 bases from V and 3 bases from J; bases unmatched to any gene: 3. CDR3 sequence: CASSSRLAGGYEQYF. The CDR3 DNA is TGTGCCAGCAGTTCGCGACTAGCGGGGGGCTACGAGCAGTACTTC.